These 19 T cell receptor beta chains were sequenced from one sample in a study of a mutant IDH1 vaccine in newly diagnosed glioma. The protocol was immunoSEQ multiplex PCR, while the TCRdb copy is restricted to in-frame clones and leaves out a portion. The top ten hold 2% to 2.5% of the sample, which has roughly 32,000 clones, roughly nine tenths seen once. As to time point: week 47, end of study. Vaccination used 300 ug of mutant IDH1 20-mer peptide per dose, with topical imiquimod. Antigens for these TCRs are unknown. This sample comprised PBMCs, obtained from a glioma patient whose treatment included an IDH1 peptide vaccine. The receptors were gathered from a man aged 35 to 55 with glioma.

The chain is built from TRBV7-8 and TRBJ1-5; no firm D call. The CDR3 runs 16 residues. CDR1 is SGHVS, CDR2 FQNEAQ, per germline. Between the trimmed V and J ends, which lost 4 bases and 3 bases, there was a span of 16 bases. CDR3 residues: CASSSQRRGVNQPQHF. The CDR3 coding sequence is TGTGCCAGCAGCTCTCAGAGGCGTGGGGTCAATCAGCCCCAGCATTTT.

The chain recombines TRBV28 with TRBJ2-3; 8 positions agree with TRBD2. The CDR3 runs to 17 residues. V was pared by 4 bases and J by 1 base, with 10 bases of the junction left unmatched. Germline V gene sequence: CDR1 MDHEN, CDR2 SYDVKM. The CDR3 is CASSSPQTSAGTDTQYF. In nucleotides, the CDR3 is TGTGCCAGCAGTTCCCCCCAGACTAGCGCAGGCACAGATACGCAGTATTTT. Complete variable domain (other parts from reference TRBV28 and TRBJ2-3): DVKVTQSSRYLVKRTGEKVFLECVQDMDHENMFWYRQDPGLGLRLIYFSYDVKMKEKGDIPEGYSVSREKKERFSLILESASTNQTSMYLCASSSPQTSAGTDTQYFGPGTRLTVL.

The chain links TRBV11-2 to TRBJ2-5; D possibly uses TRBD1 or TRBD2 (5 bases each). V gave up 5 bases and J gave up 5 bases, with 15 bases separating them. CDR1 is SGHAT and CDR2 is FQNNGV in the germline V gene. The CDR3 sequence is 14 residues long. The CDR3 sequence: CASSARGGWETQYF. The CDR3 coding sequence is TGTGCCAGCAGCGCCCGGGGCGGGTGGGAGACCCAGTACTTC.

CDR3 sequence (DNA): TGTGCCAGCAGACCCGGGGACTCCTACGAGCAGTACTTC. Translation: CASRPGDSYEQYF. This rearrangement joins TRBV7-9 to TRBJ2-7, with D tentatively TRBD2 (5 bases). Germline values: CDR1 SEHNR, CDR2 FQNEAQ (reference sequence). Trimming removed 6 bases at V and 0 bases at J, with 9 bases between. The CDR3 has 13 residues.

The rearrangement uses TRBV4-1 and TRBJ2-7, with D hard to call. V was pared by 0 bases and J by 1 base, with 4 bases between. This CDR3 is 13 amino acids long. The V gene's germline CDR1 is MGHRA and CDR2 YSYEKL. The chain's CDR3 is CASSQDLSYEQYV. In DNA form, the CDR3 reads TGCGCCAGCAGCCAAGATCTGTCCTACGAGCAGTACGTC.

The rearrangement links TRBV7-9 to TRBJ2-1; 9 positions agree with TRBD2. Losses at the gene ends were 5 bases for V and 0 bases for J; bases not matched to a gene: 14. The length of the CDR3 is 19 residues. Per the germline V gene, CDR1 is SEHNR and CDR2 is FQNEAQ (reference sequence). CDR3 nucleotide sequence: TGTGCCAGCAGCGGACGACTAGCGGAGGTCTCGTACTCCTACAATGAGCAGTTCTTC. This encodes CASSGRLAEVSYSYNEQFF.

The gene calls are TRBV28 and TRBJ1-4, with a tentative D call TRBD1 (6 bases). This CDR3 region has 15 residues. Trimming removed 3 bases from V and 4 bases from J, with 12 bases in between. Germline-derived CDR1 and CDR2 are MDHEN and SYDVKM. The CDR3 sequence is CASSFIQGSNEKLFF. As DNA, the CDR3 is TGTGCCAGCAGTTTTATACAGGGTAGTAATGAAAAACTGTTTTTT.

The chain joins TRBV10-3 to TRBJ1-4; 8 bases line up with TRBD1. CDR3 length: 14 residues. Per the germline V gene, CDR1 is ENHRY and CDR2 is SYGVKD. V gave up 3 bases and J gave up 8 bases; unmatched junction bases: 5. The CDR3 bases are TGTGCCATCAGTGAAGACAGGGGATGGGAAAAACTGTTTTTT. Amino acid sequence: CAISEDRGWEKLFF.

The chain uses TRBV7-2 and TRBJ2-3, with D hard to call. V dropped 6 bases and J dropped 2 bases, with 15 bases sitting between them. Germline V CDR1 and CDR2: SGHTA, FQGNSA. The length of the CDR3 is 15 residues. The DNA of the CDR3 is TGTGCCAGCAGTCGTGCTGTGGGGAACACAGATACGCAGTATTTT. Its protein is CASSRAVGNTDTQYF.

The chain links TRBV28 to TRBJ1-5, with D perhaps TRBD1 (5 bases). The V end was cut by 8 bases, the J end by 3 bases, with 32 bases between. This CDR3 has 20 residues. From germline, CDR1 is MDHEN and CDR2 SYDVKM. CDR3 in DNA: TGTGCCAGCGCACTTGAGGCCGGCCCGGGACCGCTCAGACTCAATCAGCCCCAGCATTTT. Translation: CASALEAGPGPLRLNQPQHF. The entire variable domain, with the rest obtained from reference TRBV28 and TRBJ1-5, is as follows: DVKVTQSSRYLVKRTGEKVFLECVQDMDHENMFWYRQDPGLGLRLIYFSYDVKMKEKGDIPEGYSVSREKKERFSLILESASTNQTSMYLCASALEAGPGPLRLNQPQHFGDGTRLSIL.

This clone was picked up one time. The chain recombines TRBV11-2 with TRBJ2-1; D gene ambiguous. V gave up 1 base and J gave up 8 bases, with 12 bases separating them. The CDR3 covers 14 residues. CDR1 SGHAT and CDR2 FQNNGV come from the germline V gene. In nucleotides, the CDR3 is TGTGCCAGCAGCTTAGCTTCTGGGCCCTATGAGCAGTTCTTC. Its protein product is CASSLASGPYEQFF.

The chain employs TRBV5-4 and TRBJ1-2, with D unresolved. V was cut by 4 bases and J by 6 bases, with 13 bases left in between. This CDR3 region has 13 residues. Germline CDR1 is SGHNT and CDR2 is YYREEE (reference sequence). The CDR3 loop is CASSPMVGHGYTF. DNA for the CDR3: TGTGCCAGCAGCCCCATGGTCGGGCATGGCTACACCTTC. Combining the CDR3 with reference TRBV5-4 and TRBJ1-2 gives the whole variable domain ETGVTQSPTHLIKTRGQQVTLRCSSQSGHNTVSWYQQALGQGPQFIFQYYREEENGRGNFPPRFSGLQFPNYSSELNVNALELDDSALYLCASSPMVGHGYTFGSGTRLTVV.

The DNA for the CDR3 is TGTGCTACAGCAGTCCTTCAGGGGGGGAACACTGAAGCTTTCTTT. It yields the protein CATAVLQGGNTEAFF. This rearrangement joins TRBV7-9 to TRBJ1-1; TRBD1 aligns across 7 bases. This CDR3 spans 15 amino acids. In germline, CDR1 is SEHNR, CDR2 FQNEAQ (reference sequence).

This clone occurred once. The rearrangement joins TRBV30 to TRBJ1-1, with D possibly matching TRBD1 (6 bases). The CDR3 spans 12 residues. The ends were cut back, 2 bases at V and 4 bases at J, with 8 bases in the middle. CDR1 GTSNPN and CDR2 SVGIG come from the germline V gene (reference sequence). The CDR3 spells CAWSPGATEAFF. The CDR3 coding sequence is TGTGCCTGGAGTCCGGGGGCCACTGAAGCTTTCTTT.

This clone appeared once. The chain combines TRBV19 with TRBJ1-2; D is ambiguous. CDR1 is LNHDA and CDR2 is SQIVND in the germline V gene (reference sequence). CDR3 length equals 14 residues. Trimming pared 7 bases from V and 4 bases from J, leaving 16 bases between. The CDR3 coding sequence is TGTGCCAGTACAACCGGGAGCCGGGGCTATGGCTACACCTTC. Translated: CASTTGSRGYGYTF.

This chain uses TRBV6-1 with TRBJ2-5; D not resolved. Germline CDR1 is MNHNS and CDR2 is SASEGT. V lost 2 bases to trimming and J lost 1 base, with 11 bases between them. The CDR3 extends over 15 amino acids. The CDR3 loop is CASSEYRVSQETQYF. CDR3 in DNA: TGTGCCAGCAGTGAATATAGAGTCAGCCAAGAGACCCAGTACTTC.

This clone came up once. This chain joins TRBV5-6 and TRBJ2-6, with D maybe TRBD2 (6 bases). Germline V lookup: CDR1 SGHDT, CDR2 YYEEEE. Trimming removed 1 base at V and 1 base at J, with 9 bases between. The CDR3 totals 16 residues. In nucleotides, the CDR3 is TGTGCCAGCAGCTTGATCGGGGGATCTGGGGCCAACGTCCTGACTTTC. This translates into CASSLIGGSGANVLTF.

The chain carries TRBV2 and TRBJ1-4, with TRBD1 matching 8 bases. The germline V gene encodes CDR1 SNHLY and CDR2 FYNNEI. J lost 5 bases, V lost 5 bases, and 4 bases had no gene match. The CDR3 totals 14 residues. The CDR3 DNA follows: TGTGCCAGCAGTAAACAGGGGGGAAATGAAAAACTGTTTTTT. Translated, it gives CASSKQGGNEKLFF.

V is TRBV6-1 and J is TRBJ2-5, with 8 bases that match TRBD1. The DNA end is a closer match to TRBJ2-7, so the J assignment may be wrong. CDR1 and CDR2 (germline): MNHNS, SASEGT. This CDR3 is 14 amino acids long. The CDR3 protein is CASSGDRSSYEQYF. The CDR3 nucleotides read TGTGCCAGCAGCGGGGACAGGAGCTCCTACGAGCAGTACTTC.